This passage covers 9 T cell receptor beta chains from one sample sequenced in a study of spatial heterogeneity in lung cancer. No antigen has been identified for these receptors. MiXCR, run by TCRdb on the 5' RACE reads, gives a single entry per CDR3 protein. Of more than 2,500 distinct CDR3 sequences in the sample, roughly a sixth were seen once. Study-wide results and limits: Tumors with more nonsynonymous mutations had more expanded intratumoral alpha and beta TCRs.

The sample's time point: sample taken at primary tumor resection. This specimen was lung tumor tissue, taken at surgery. The source is a male donor with early-stage non-small cell lung cancer.

This clonotype is medium-sized in the sample. The library was built for alpha chains, so this beta chain is an off-target read and its size means little. The J gene is TRBJ2-1, the V gene TRBV6-2 or TRBV6-3; D is perhaps TRBD1 or TRBD2 (5 bases each). CDR1 and CDR2 (germline): MNHEY, SVGEGT. This CDR3 is 15 amino acids long. Trimming stripped 0 bases from V and 9 bases from J, with 15 bases between. CDR3 region: CASSYSTGLGIEQFF. CDR3 nucleotide sequence: TGTGCCAGCAGTTACTCGACGGGGCTAGGAATTGAGCAGTTCTTC.

This clonotype was detected a few times. The library was designed around alpha chains, so this beta chain is a stray read whose abundance carries little weight. The rearrangement uses TRBV12-3 or TRBV12-4 and TRBJ2-7; D gene unclear. Trimming took 5 bases from V and 5 from J, leaving 13 bases between them. The CDR3 is 13 amino acids. CDR3 in DNA: TGTGCCAGCAGTGACTCGGCCATGAACGAGCAGTACTTC. Protein: CASSDSAMNEQYF.

This clonotype is judged medium-sized (0.01 to 0.1%). As an off-target read in a library built for alpha chains, this beta chain has a frequency of little significance. The chain couples TRBV27 to TRBJ2-2; D not resolved. V lost 2 bases to trimming and J lost 1 base, with 5 bases between them. CDR1 MNHEY and CDR2 SMNVEV come from the germline V gene (reference sequence). The CDR3 sequence is 14 residues long. CDR3 protein: CASSLGVNTGELFF. The DNA of the CDR3 is TGTGCCAGCAGTTTAGGCGTGAACACCGGGGAGCTGTTTTTT.

As concerns this clonotype: This beta chain was picked up by a library intended for alpha chains and is off target, so its count carries little meaning. The chain is built from TRBV28 and TRBJ2-7; D is unresolved. CDR3 length: 12 residues. Germline V gene data show CDR1 as MDHEN and CDR2 as SYDVKM. The V end lost 8 bases, the J end lost 3 bases, and 11 bases lay between the germline ends. In DNA, the CDR3 is TGTGCCAGCGAAAGCTCCCGCTACGAGCAGTACTTC. This codes for CASESSRYEQYF.

This clonotype was observed a handful of times. A library made for alpha chains picked up this beta chain off target, so its size means little. The V gene is TRBV20-1, the J gene TRBJ2-7; 7 bases align to TRBD1. The germline V gene encodes CDR1 DFQATT and CDR2 SNEGSKA (reference sequence). This CDR3 is built from 14 residues. J gave up 6 bases and V 2 bases, and 10 bases lay outside the gene matches. The CDR3 reads CSARPRQGLGEQYF. CDR3 sequence (DNA): TGCAGTGCTAGACCGAGACAGGGTCTGGGCGAGCAGTACTTC.

By frequency in the sample, this clonotype is medium-sized. This beta chain slipped into a library made for alpha chains as a stray read, so its size is not meaningful. The chain joins TRBV20-1 to TRBJ2-1; D possibly matches TRBD1 or TRBD2 (7 bases each). The V gene lost 4 bases and the J gene lost 8 bases, with 18 bases spanning the gap. The CDR3 consists of 14 residues. CDR1 is DFQATT, CDR2 SNEGSKA, per germline (reference sequence). The CDR3 region is CSATRGGGTDEQFF. CDR3 in DNA: TGCAGTGCTACCCGGGGAGGGGGCACGGATGAGCAGTTCTTC.

This clonotype was seen only a few times. Because the library targeted alpha chains, this beta chain is an off-target read whose size means little. This rearrangement joins TRBV21-1 to TRBJ2-7; the table assigns TRBD2, which was not confirmed against the DNA. TRBV21-1 is marked as a pseudogene. The CDR3 has 13 amino acids. This CDR3 reads CASSKETSREQYF. The CDR3 DNA reads TGTGCCAGCAGCAAAGAGACTAGCCGCGAGCAGTACTTC.

In its sample, this clonotype was seen many times. Since it is a stray read in a library aimed at alpha chains, this beta chain has a size that is not meaningful. The chain recombines TRBV18 with TRBJ1-1; a weak D match, TRBD1 (6 bases). From germline, CDR1 is KGHSH and CDR2 LQKENI. The CDR3 length is 14 residues. V was cut by 4 bases and J by 0 bases, with 9 bases left in between. This CDR3 reads CASSQDSMNTEAFF. In DNA, the CDR3 is TGTGCCAGCTCACAGGACAGCATGAACACTGAAGCTTTCTTT.

Concerning this clonotype itself: Little can be read into the size of this beta chain, an off-target read in a library designed for alpha chains. The V call is TRBV25-1, the J call TRBJ2-7, with 11 bases matching TRBD2. The ends lost 10 bases at V and 3 bases at J; junction bases unmatched: 11. The CDR3 consists of 15 residues. Germline CDR1 reads MGHDK; CDR2 reads SYGVNS. The CDR3 DNA is TGTGCCACGCAACTAGCGGGGGCCCAAAGCTACGAGCAGTACTTC. Translation: CATQLAGAQSYEQYF.